The present T cell receptor beta chain was sequenced within a study of T cell repertoires in cytomegalovirus infection. Across the study: Recently identified HLA-C-restricted CMV epitopes were used, and well-studied HLA-B-restricted CMV epitopes were used as well. The public TCR beta signatures pointed to both CMV infection and matching HLA type. Study-wide points: Cumulative frequency of public TCR beta families picked out carriers of CMV plus the relevant HLA. In two of eight donors, the top clonotype was HLA-C-restricted CMV-specific.

TCRdb re-derived calls from the reads in MiXCR, one entry per CDR3 protein. The data show some 560,000 distinct CDR3 sequences, almost 40% seen once. Between the trimmed V and J ends, which lost 1 base and 1 base, there was a span of 7 bases. The CDR3 totals 14 residues. Per the germline V gene, CDR1 is MGHRA and CDR2 is YSYEKL. This clonotype appeared a few times. The antigen remains undetermined. The chain joins TRBV4-1 to TRBJ1-1, with D unresolved. The source material was cultured PBMCs, sampled from culture after CMV antigen stimulation. The source of this sequence is a human donor in good health (CMV status not recorded). Some clones in this sample may be carry-over from other donors' samples. The CDR3 is CASSQVAGNTEAFF. The CDR3, as DNA: TGCGCCAGCAGCCAAGTGGCAGGGAACACTGAAGCTTTCTTT.